Detailed here is one T cell receptor beta chain. This specimen belongs to a study of blood T cell repertoires in COVID-19. For the study at large: The cDNA or gDNA used as material had been derived from T cells, B-cell-depleted T cells, or PBMCs.

In the study's own analysis: Cell counts per sample came from amplifying reference gene primers. Measured with immunoSEQ multiplex PCR; TCRdb has only the in-frame clones, and not every one. The V and J calls and the clone size are those of that table, but D and trimming were determined from the DNA. The table lists 250,000 to 300,000 clones, about 87% of them singletons. Seattle participants joined during active infection and were tracked over time. V was cut by 2 bases and J by 2 bases, with 9 bases left in between. CDR1 LNHDA and CDR2 SQIVND come from the germline V gene (reference sequence). The CDR3 is made up of 15 amino acids.

Sequenced material: peripheral blood. The receptor was derived from a woman aged 45-60 years with COVID-19, enrolled during active disease. The chain carries TRBV19 and TRBJ2-2; weak D call: TRBD2 (6 bases). The chain's CDR3 is CASSIMDYNTGELFF. In DNA form, the CDR3 reads TGTGCCAGTAGTATAATGGACTATAACACCGGGGAGCTGTTTTTT.